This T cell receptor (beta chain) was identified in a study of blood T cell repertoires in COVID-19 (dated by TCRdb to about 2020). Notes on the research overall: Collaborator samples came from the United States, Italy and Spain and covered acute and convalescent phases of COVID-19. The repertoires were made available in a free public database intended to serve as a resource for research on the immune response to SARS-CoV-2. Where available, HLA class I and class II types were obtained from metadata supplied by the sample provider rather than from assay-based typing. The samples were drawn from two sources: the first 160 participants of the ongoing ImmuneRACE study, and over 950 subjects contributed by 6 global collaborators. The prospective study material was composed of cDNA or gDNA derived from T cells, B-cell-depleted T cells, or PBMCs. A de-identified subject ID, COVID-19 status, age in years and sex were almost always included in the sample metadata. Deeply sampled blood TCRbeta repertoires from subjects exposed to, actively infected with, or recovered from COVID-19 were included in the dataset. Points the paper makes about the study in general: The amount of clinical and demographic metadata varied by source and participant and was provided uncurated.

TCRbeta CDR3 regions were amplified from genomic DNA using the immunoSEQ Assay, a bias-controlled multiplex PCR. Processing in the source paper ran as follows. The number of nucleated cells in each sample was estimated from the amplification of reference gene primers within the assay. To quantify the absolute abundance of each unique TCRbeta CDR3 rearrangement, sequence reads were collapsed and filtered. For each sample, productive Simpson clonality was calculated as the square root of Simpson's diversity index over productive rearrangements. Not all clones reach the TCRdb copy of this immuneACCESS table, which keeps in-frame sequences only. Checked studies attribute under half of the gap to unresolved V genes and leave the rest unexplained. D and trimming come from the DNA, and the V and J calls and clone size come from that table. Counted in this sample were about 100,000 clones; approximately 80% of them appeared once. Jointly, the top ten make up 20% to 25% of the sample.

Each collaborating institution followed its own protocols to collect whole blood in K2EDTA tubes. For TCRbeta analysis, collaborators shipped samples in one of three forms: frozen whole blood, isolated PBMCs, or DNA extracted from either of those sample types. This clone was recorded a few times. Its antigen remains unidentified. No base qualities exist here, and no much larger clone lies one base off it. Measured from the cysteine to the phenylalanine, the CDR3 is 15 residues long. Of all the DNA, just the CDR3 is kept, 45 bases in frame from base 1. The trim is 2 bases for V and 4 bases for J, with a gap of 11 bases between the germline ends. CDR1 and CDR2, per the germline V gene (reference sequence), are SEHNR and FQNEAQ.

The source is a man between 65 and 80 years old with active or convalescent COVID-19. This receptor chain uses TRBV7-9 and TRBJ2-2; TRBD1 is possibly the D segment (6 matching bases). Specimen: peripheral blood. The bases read TGTGCCAGCAGCTTACAAGCAGGGGCCACCGGGGAGCTGTTTTTT. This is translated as CASSLQAGATGELFF.